The 3 T cell receptor beta chains listed next were all sequenced from one sample in a study of cytomegalovirus exposure and HLA in healthy donors. With 60 Vbeta and 13 Jbeta primers, the PCR was carried out. The table came from immunoSEQ multiplex PCR; TCRdb's copy has only in-frame clones and leaves some out. The sample consists of fewer than 200,000 clones, about four fifths of them appearing once. Specimen: PBMCs. The receptors here all came from a man aged 25 to 45 in good health and CMV-seronegative.

The chain uses TRBV5-1 and TRBJ1-4; 7 bases fit TRBD1. Trimming cost V 1 base and J 7 bases; bases outside gene matches: 7. Germline CDR1 and CDR2: SGHRS and YFSETQ. The CDR3 has 15 residues. This CDR3 is CASSLTTGLGEKLFF. In DNA, the CDR3 is TGCGCCAGCAGCTTGACGACAGGGTTGGGTGAAAAACTGTTTTTT.

The rearrangement uses TRBV5-1 and TRBJ2-7; 9 bases align to TRBD2. The CDR3 runs to 14 residues. From germline, CDR1 is SGHRS and CDR2 YFSETQ. J was trimmed by 5 bases and V by 5 bases; bases with no gene match: 8. The CDR3 reads CASRSGTSRHEQYF. The CDR3 coding sequence is TGCGCCAGCAGGTCCGGGACTAGCAGGCACGAGCAGTACTTC.

The rearrangement uses TRBV15 and TRBJ1-2, with 10 positions matching TRBD1. Trimming at V came to 5 bases and at J to 7 bases, leaving 7 bases not matched to a gene. CDR3 length: 14 amino acids. Germline values: CDR1 LNHNV, CDR2 YYDKDF (reference sequence). The CDR3 spells CATSGTGVFSGYTF. In DNA form, the CDR3 reads TGTGCCACCAGCGGGACAGGGGTATTTAGTGGCTACACCTTC.